What follows are 16 T cell receptor beta chains derived from one specimen sequenced in a study of T-cell reconstitution after alpha-beta-depleted transplantation in children (dated by TCRdb to 2016 to 2017). Libraries were made using PCR. Sequencing was performed on an Illumina HiSeq 2500. TCR library preparation used molecular barcoding, with unique molecular identifiers applied to normalize quantification of the TCRbeta repertoire. TCRdb reprocessed the public reads (quality trimming at Q25 with fastp, clone calling with MiXCR) and kept in-frame beta chains. Each record represents a unique CDR3 protein, reported with the most common genes and DNA among its rows. The sample has approximately 650,000 distinct CDR3 sequences on record, around 14% of them singletons. The top ten hold about 0.77% of the sample. The meaning of the sample's treatment or condition label: allogeneic hematopoietic cell transplantation with graft depleted of TCRalphabeta T cells and CD19 B cells.

The sequenced sample was PBMCs, obtained before TCRalphabeta/CD19-depleted stem cell transplant. The origin of the receptors is a girl aged 2-15 years with congenital amegakaryocytic thrombocytopenia, due to receive a stem cell transplant.

On this clonotype: This may be a read error, as it is one base from a much larger clone. This chain connects TRBV15 to TRBJ2-2; D is ambiguous. The CDR3 is 13 amino acids. Germline values: CDR1 LNHNV, CDR2 YYDKDF (reference sequence). This CDR3 is CAASRVGTGELFF. The CDR3 DNA reads as TGTGCCGCCAGCAGAGTTGGGACCGGGGAGCTGTTTTTT.

The chain employs TRBV5-1 and TRBJ2-1; tentatively, D is TRBD2 (5 bases). The CDR3 is 17 amino acids. Trimming removed 4 bases at V and 0 bases at J, with 17 bases between. Germline-derived CDR1 and CDR2 are SGHRS and YFSETQ. CDR3 loop: CASSPGGRPSSYNEQFF. In DNA form, the CDR3 reads TGCGCCAGCAGCCCTGGAGGTCGGCCAAGCTCCTACAATGAGCAGTTCTTC.

Concerning this clonotype: Its ends do not fully match the called genes, so a read error is possible. V usage is TRBV7-8 and J usage is TRBJ1-3; unclear D gene. Germline lookup yields CDR1 SGHVS and CDR2 FQNEAQ. The CDR3 spans 17 residues. The CDR3 sequence: CGSSLAPLGSSGNTIYF. CDR3 nucleotide sequence: TGTGGCAGCAGCTTAGCGCCCCTTGGCAGCTCTGGAAACACCATATATTTT.

This clonotype came up a few times. The rearrangement joins TRBV12-3 or TRBV12-4 to TRBJ2-3; no reliable D call. With 6 bases removed from V and 4 bases from J, the gap between germline ends came to 14 bases. The CDR3 is 14 amino acids. CDR3 in DNA: TGTGCCAGCAGCCGCCGATCGGTCGCAGATACGCAGTATTTT. Translating gives CASSRRSVADTQYF.

J is TRBJ2-3 and V is TRBV11-2; D is perhaps TRBD1 or TRBD2 (5 bases each). The V gene's germline CDR1 is SGHAT and CDR2 FQNNGV. CDR3 length equals 14 residues. Trimming left V 10 bases short and J 3 bases short, with 17 bases between. This CDR3 reads CATGSGIETDTQYF. The DNA for the CDR3 is TGTGCCACGGGATCAGGGATTGAAACAGATACGCAGTATTTT.

The CDR3 spells CASSLRSTHGTDTQYF. Written as DNA, the CDR3 is TGTGCCAGCAGCTTGCGGAGTACCCATGGCACAGATACGCAGTATTTT. The chain is built from TRBV5-8 and TRBJ2-3; D gene unclear. Germline V lookup: CDR1 SGHTS, CDR2 YDEGEE. With 1 base removed from V and 1 base from J, the gap between germline ends came to 13 bases. The CDR3 loop spans 16 amino acids. Together with reference TRBV5-8 and TRBJ2-3, the CDR3 gives the full variable domain: EAGVTQSPTHLIKTRGQQATLRCSPISGHTSVYWYQQALGLGLQFLLWYDEGEERNRGNFPPRFSGRQFPNYSSELNVNALELEDSALYLCASSLRSTHGTDTQYFGPGTRLTVL.

This clonotype was seen a handful of times. The chain joins TRBV12-3 or TRBV12-4 to TRBJ1-5; unclear D gene. The CDR3 is made up of 15 amino acids. Trimming took 2 bases from V and 3 from J, leaving 11 bases between them. The CDR3 sequence is CASSLLQVDNQPQHF. CDR3 DNA sequence: TGTGCCAGCAGTTTACTGCAAGTTGACAATCAGCCCCAGCATTTT.

This clonotype has only a few counts. The chain joins TRBV7-7 to TRBJ2-5, with D possibly TRBD1 on 6 matching bases. The germline gives CDR1 SSHAT, CDR2 FNYEAQ (reference sequence). Trimming removed 2 bases from V and 5 bases from J, with 15 bases in between. The CDR3 loop spans 15 amino acids. In nucleotides, the CDR3 is TGTGCCAGCAGCTTAATTCAGATGAGGGGGGAGACCCAGTACTTC. It codes for CASSLIQMRGETQYF. The complete variable domain, with remaining parts taken from reference TRBV7-7 and TRBJ2-5, reads GAGVSQSPRYKVTKRGQDVTLRCDPISSHATLYWYQQALGQGPEFLTYFNYEAQPDKSGLPSDRFSAERPEGSISTLTIQRTEQRDSAMYRCASSLIQMRGETQYFGPGTRLLVL.

This clonotype was counted at least ten times. The chain recombines TRBV5-1 with TRBJ1-2, with unresolved D. The CDR3 extends over 16 amino acids. V gave up 4 bases and J gave up 2 bases, with 18 bases separating them. In germline, CDR1 is SGHRS, CDR2 YFSETQ. CDR3 region: CASSLSLGEENYGYTF. The CDR3 nucleotides read TGCGCCAGCAGCCTATCCCTCGGGGAAGAGAACTATGGCTACACCTTC.

This clonotype was counted many times. The chain links TRBV6-2 or TRBV6-3 to TRBJ2-1; TRBD1 matches 7 bases. The V segment lost 7 bases and the J segment 12 bases; nucleotides outside the gene matches: 15. Looked up from germline, CDR1 is MNHEY and CDR2 is SVGEGT. The CDR3 loop spans 14 amino acids. The CDR3 sequence is CASNRQGRTSGQFF. The CDR3 coding sequence is TGTGCCAGCAATCGACAGGGTCGTACTTCGGGGCAGTTCTTC.

As regards this clonotype: Given a much more abundant clone one base away, this may be a read error. This sequence joins TRBV29-1 and TRBJ2-3; D remains unclear. Germline V lookup: CDR1 SQVTM, CDR2 ANQGSEA. The CDR3 covers 12 residues. The ends were cut back, 5 bases at V and 4 bases at J, with 10 bases in the middle. The CDR3 nucleotides read TGCAGCGTTTCTGAACCGGCAGATACGCAGTATTTT. Translated: CSVSEPADTQYF.

The chain has TRBV5-1 and TRBJ1-1; D is ambiguous. Trimming stripped 4 bases from V and 0 bases from J, with 13 bases between. Germline V CDR1 and CDR2: SGHRS, YFSETQ. There are 15 residues in the CDR3. The CDR3 region is CASSLMGLMNTEAFF. The CDR3 DNA is TGCGCCAGCAGCCTCATGGGTCTGATGAACACTGAAGCTTTCTTT. The whole variable domain, filled in from reference TRBV5-1 and TRBJ1-1, reads KAGVTQTPRYLIKTRGQQVTLSCSPISGHRSVSWYQQTPGQGLQFLFEYFSETQRNKGNFPGRFSGRQFSNSRSEMNVSTLELGDSALYLCASSLMGLMNTEAFFGQGTRLTVV.

V usage is TRBV12-3 or TRBV12-4 and J usage is TRBJ1-5; 7 bases are shared with TRBD1. With 10 bases clipped from V and 0 bases from J, the junction kept 6 bases outside the gene matches. This CDR3 has 14 amino acids. This chain's CDR3 is CATAQGYSNQPQHF. CDR3 nucleotides: TGTGCCACCGCACAGGGGTATAGCAATCAGCCCCAGCATTTT.

This clonotype was detected ten times or more. V gene TRBV5-1 combines with J gene TRBJ2-2; D call uncertain. Trimming removed 0 bases from V and 4 bases from J, with 7 bases in between. Germline V gene lookup returns CDR1 SGHRS and CDR2 YFSETQ. The CDR3 has 14 amino acids. The chain's CDR3 is CASSLVRGTGELFF. The DNA of the CDR3 is TGCGCCAGCAGCTTGGTCCGCGGCACCGGGGAGCTGTTTTTT.

This clonotype came up many times. V is TRBV6-1 and J is TRBJ2-3; D is perhaps TRBD2 (6 bases). The CDR3 spans 13 residues. Germline-derived CDR1 and CDR2 are MNHNS and SASEGT. The germline V and J ends were trimmed by 4 bases and 7 bases, with 12 bases remaining between them. CDR3 in DNA: TGTGCCAGCAGTGCCGGGAGTTATAATACGCAGTATTTT. Its translation is CASSAGSYNTQYF.

At least ten counts were recorded for this clonotype. The J gene is TRBJ2-7, the V gene TRBV10-3, with D maybe TRBD2 (6 bases). Per the germline V gene, CDR1 is ENHRY and CDR2 is SYGVKD. The CDR3 runs to 13 residues. The ends were cut back, 7 bases at V and 3 bases at J, with 13 bases in the middle. CDR3 protein: CAIKEGTDYEQYF. The CDR3 DNA reads as TGTGCCATCAAGGAGGGGACCGACTACGAGCAGTACTTC.